This entry features one T cell receptor beta chain sequence. The V and J ends lost 1 base and 0 bases, in that order; junction bases with no gene match: 1. Germline V gives CDR1 SGHAT, CDR2 FQNNGV. The CDR3 spans 15 residues. The sample belongs to a study of blood T cell repertoires in COVID-19. Study-level background: Sites across the United States, Italy and Spain contributed samples from acute and convalescent COVID-19. The cDNA or gDNA used as material had been derived from T cells, B-cell-depleted T cells, or PBMCs.

Those enrolled in Seattle joined during active infection and were followed longitudinally afterward. Authors' processing steps: Reference gene primer amplification in the assay estimated nucleated cell counts. Clones were read by immunoSEQ multiplex PCR, and TCRdb kept only the in-frame ones, dropping some. V, J and clone size were drawn from that table, and D and trimming were deduced from the DNA. In the table there are 300,000 to 400,000 clones, about 87% of which are singletons. Sequenced input: peripheral blood. V and J are TRBV11-2 and TRBJ2-3, with TRBD1 matching over 7 bases. The TCR comes from a woman aged 45 to 65 with COVID-19, enrolled during active disease. DNA for the CDR3: TGTGCCAGCAGCTTAGGCAGGGGGAGCACAGATACGCAGTATTTT. Amino acid sequence: CASSLGRGSTDTQYF.